A selection of T cell receptor beta chains follows, all from one sample in a study of graft-versus-host responses after intestinal transplantation. Sequencing used immunoSEQ multiplex PCR; TCRdb keeps in-frame clones, though not all of them. This table has tens of thousands of clones, about 89% appearing once. The antigens these receptors bind are not known. This specimen was unstimulated CD8+ T cells sorted from spleen or lymph node cells, taken before intestinal transplant. These receptors all stem from a human donor who received an intestinal transplant. The CDR3 runs from the conserved cysteine through the conserved F or W. Each record gives: V gene, D gene, clone size, CDR3 protein. D genes are given only for firm matches. Where a row states a size, it is once, few, many or the class of an expanded clone; other rows omit it.

v_call: TRBV2; d_call: .; clone_size: .; cdr3_aa: CASSYPRGDLSSYEQYF
v_call: TRBV10-1; d_call: .; clone_size: .; cdr3_aa: CASRSTASRKRYNEQFF
v_call: TRBV10-3; d_call: .; clone_size: .; cdr3_aa: CAISEIGTEAFF
v_call: TRBV4-2; d_call: TRBD1; clone_size: .; cdr3_aa: CASSQETGGSYEQYF
v_call: TRBV5-6; d_call: TRBD2; clone_size: .; cdr3_aa: CASSPGGARNYEQYF
v_call: TRBV7-9; d_call: .; clone_size: .; cdr3_aa: CASTSSETGYNEQFF
v_call: TRBV27; d_call: TRBD1; clone_size: .; cdr3_aa: CASSLTPGQGAGYTF
v_call: TRBV28; d_call: .; clone_size: .; cdr3_aa: CATEGGIRSNQPQHF
v_call: TRBV7-8; d_call: .; clone_size: .; cdr3_aa: CASSPTGPNQPQHF
v_call: TRBV25-1; d_call: .; clone_size: .; cdr3_aa: CASSGTTQGRGTEAFF
v_call: TRBV25-1; d_call: .; clone_size: .; cdr3_aa: CASSFPTGELFF
v_call: TRBV28; d_call: .; clone_size: .; cdr3_aa: CASSSSRLDEQYF
v_call: TRBV4-2; d_call: .; clone_size: .; cdr3_aa: CASSQQRTTDEQFF
v_call: TRBV4-1; d_call: .; clone_size: .; cdr3_aa: CASSQIAGPADTQYF
v_call: TRBV30; d_call: .; clone_size: .; cdr3_aa: CAWRGASYEQYF
v_call: TRBV19; d_call: TRBD1; clone_size: .; cdr3_aa: CASSRQGAYEQYF
v_call: TRBV15; d_call: .; clone_size: .; cdr3_aa: CATSRKTEASYNSPLHF
v_call: TRBV29-1; d_call: TRBD1; clone_size: .; cdr3_aa: CSVALQGAYYGYTF
v_call: TRBV6-1; d_call: .; clone_size: .; cdr3_aa: CASSEANRAPNEKLFF
v_call: TRBV5-8; d_call: TRBD1; clone_size: .; cdr3_aa: CASSLRVRDRGLGAFF
v_call: TRBV10-3; d_call: TRBD1; clone_size: .; cdr3_aa: CAIKEGADTEAFF
v_call: TRBV5-6; d_call: TRBD1; clone_size: .; cdr3_aa: CASSLKGQGYEQYF
v_call: TRBV2; d_call: TRBD1; clone_size: once; cdr3_aa: CASRKEQGDGNIQYF
v_call: TRBV5-1; d_call: .; clone_size: once; cdr3_aa: CASSPIGRENTGELFF
v_call: TRBV27; d_call: .; clone_size: once; cdr3_aa: CASSSYDSYEQYF
v_call: TRBV27; d_call: .; clone_size: .; cdr3_aa: CASSWGRDYEQYF
v_call: TRBV2; d_call: .; clone_size: .; cdr3_aa: CASTLLQGPPFF
v_call: TRBV27; d_call: .; clone_size: .; cdr3_aa: CASTLIGGGLSYGYTF
v_call: TRBV5-6; d_call: TRBD2; clone_size: .; cdr3_aa: CASSLAGDSYNEQFF